The sequence of this TCR beta chain was determined in a study of identical twins (dated by TCRdb to about 2016). Broadly, across the study: To test whether fetal clonotypes persist, the study used deep sequencing on TCR alpha and beta repertoires from monozygotic twins, unrelated adults of various ages, and cord blood. Replicate twin experiments were performed at different times using different library preparation protocols to rule out contamination.

This clonotype was seen at least ten times. It lacks a known antigen. Base qualities are not recorded, but no much larger clone differs from it by a single base. The cysteine opens and the phenylalanine closes a CDR3 of 16 amino acids. The CDR3 DNA has 48 bases and is translated from base 1. The germline V gene supplies CDR1 SGHAT and CDR2 FQNNGV. V lost 5 bases and J lost 0 bases; the stretch between them is 14 bases long. Library prep was done by 5' RACE. Reads for this sample came from an Illumina HiSeq 2000. A universal primer binding site was added through template switching, and the final cDNA carried a unique molecular identifier so that TCR cDNA molecules could be counted accurately. Specific primers in the conserved constant-segment region were used to synthesize first-strand cDNA for the TCR alpha and beta chains. To control for contamination, every cDNA library carried two barcodes: a SMART-Mk sample barcode plus Illumina barcodes. TruSeq adapter sequences along with Illumina sample barcodes were introduced in two successive PCR steps. The TCR alpha and beta cDNA libraries were sequenced on the Illumina HiSeq platform using custom primers. The original pipeline was this. MiGEC processed the raw reads to extract unique molecular identifiers, while MiXCR was used to determine the CDR3 positions. Recombination models were inferred per individual with the repgenHMM and IGoR tools using an EM algorithm. Shared clonotype analysis was performed with the tcR package in R, normalizing sharing by the product of cloneset sizes. To study raw recombination free of thymic and clonal selection effects, out-of-frame nonproductive sequences were analyzed. TCRdb trimmed public reads at Q25 via fastp, called clones via MiXCR and kept in-frame beta chains. Under each unique CDR3 protein, matching rows form one entry showing the most common genes and DNA. The V and J calls shown here were made by TCRdb, not taken from the authors' results. In all, the sample holds approximately 700,000 distinct CDR3 sequences, and around 6% of those were seen once. The ten largest clones add up to about 2% of the sample.

Only healthy Caucasian donors were included. The study also sequenced three unrelated non-twin adults: a male aged 18 to 29, a male aged 50 to 60 and a female aged 50 to 60. Using Miltenyi CD45RO+ enrichment and human naive T-cell isolation kits, memory (CD45RO+) and naive T cells were isolated from PBMC. Points the paper makes about the study in general: Out-of-frame TCR alpha sequences shared between twins showed an excess of low generation-probability sequences compared with coincidental sharing between unrelated individuals. The excess sharing between twins in beta out-of-frame sequences was weaker because fewer shared sequences reduced the signal-to-noise ratio. Invariant T cells such as MAIT and iNKT could partly confound zero-insertion analyses, although diverse VJ usage argued against such confounding for most clonotypes. Because the same donors could not be followed over many years, conclusions were based on cross-sectional statistical analysis. Fewer insertions were carried by abundant cord blood beta clonotypes, a similar but weaker trend appeared in young adult naive repertoires, and no such trend appeared in memory repertoires. Recombination models systematically underestimated out-of-frame TCR alpha sharing in monozygotic twins but agreed with sharing between unrelated individuals.

The specimen sequenced was naive T cells sorted from blood. The cell subset or site label on this specimen signifies: cells isolated with a human naive T-cell isolation kit. This clonotype was sampled from a man between 18 and 29 years old in good health. The sequence joins TRBV11-2 to TRBJ2-1; perhaps TRBD1 is the D gene, with 6 bases matching. This receptor carries the CDR3 CASSRGQNPSYNEQFF. In nucleotides, the sequence is TGTGCCAGCAGCCGGGGACAAAACCCCTCCTACAATGAGCAGTTCTTC.